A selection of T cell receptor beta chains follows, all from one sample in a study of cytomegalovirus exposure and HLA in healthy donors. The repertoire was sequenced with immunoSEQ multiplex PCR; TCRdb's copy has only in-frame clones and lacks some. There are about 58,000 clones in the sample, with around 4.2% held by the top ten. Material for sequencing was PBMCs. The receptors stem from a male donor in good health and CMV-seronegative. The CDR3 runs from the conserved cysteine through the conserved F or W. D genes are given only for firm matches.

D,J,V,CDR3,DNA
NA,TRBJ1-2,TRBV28,CASSGFIYGYTF,TGTGCCAGCAGTGGCTTTATCTATGGCTACACCTTC
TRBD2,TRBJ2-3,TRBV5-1,CASSAPRGGADTQYF,TGCGCCAGCAGCGCACCCCGGGGGGGGGCAGATACGCAGTATTTT
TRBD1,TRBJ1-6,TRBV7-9,CASSYGTGFYNSPLHF,TGTGCCAGCAGCTACGGGACAGGGTTTTATAATTCACCCCTCCACTTT
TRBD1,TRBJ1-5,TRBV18,CASSPGEGAGNQPQHF,TGTGCCAGCTCACCAGGTGAGGGGGCGGGCAATCAGCCCCAGCATTTT
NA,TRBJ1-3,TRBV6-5,CASSSQRNTIYF,TGTGCCAGCAGTTCCCAGAGGAACACCATATATTTT
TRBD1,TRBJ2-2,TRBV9,CASSVATEGTGGELFF,TGTGCCAGCAGCGTAGCTACGGAGGGGACAGGCGGGGAGCTGTTTTTT
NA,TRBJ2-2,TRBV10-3,CAISESPDRSTGELFF,TGTGCCATCAGTGAGTCGCCAGACAGGAGCACCGGGGAGCTGTTTTTT
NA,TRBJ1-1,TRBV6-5,CASSSIGARTEAFF,TGTGCCAGCAGCTCCATTGGGGCTAGGACTGAAGCTTTCTTT
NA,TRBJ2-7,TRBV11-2,CASSFIGQSYEQYF,TGTGCCAGCAGCTTCATAGGACAATCCTACGAGCAGTACTTC
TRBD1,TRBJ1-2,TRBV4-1,CASSQDVQGDGYTF,TGCGCCAGCAGCCAAGATGTACAGGGGGACGGCTACACCTTC
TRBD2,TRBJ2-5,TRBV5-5,CASSSTSTETQYF,TGTGCCAGCAGTTCGACTAGCACGGAGACCCAGTACTTC
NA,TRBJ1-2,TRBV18,CASSPERDYGYTF,TGTGCCAGCTCACCGGAGAGGGACTATGGCTACACCTTC
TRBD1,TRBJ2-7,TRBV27,CASSSSGGTYEQYF,TGTGCCAGCAGTTCATCAGGGGGCACTTACGAGCAGTACTTC
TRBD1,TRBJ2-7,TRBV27,CASSPTRGQVAYEQYF,TGTGCCAGCAGTCCCACTAGGGGACAGGTAGCCTACGAGCAGTACTTC
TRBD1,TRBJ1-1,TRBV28,CASSPRPPDRANTEAFF,TGTGCCAGCAGTCCCCGCCCCCCGGACAGGGCGAACACTGAAGCTTTCTTT
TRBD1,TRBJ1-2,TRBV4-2,CASSQDFTGATVGYTF,TGTGCCAGCAGCCAAGATTTTACAGGGGCGACGGTTGGCTACACCTTC
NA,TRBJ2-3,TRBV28,CASSLTGQTRGDTQYF,TGTGCCAGCAGTTTAACGGGACAAACGCGCGGAGATACGCAGTATTTT
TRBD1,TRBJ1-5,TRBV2,CASSGDSLHQPQHF,TGTGCCAGCAGTGGGGACAGTCTTCATCAGCCCCAGCATTTT
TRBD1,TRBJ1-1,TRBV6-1,CAGLGQGGAEAFF,TGTGCCGGGTTGGGACAGGGGGGGGCTGAAGCTTTCTTT
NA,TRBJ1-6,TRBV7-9,CASSKTATNNSPLHF,TGTGCCAGCAGCAAAACAGCCACAAATAATTCACCCCTCCACTTT
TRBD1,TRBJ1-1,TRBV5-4,CASRSGGRTEAFF,TGTGCCAGCAGGTCAGGGGGCCGCACTGAAGCTTTCTTT
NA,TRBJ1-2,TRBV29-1,CSVQANYGYTF,TGCAGCGTACAGGCCAACTATGGCTACACCTTC
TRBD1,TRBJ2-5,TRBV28,CASSLAGDRETQYF,TGTGCCAGCAGTTTAGCAGGGGACAGGGAGACCCAGTACTTC
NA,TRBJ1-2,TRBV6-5,CASSSGGGYTF,TGTGCCAGCAGCTCCGGAGGAGGCTACACCTTC
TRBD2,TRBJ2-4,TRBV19,CASTGTSGGKNIQYF,TGTGCCAGTACCGGGACTAGCGGTGGCAAAAACATTCAGTACTTC
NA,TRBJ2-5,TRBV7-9,CASSRDTLQETQYF,TGTGCCAGCTCCCGGGACACCCTCCAAGAGACCCAGTACTTC
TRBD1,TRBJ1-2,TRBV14,CASSHLTGEGGYTF,TGTGCCAGCAGCCACTTGACAGGGGAAGGCGGCTACACCTTC
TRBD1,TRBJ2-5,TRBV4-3,CASSPGTAEMETQYF,TGCGCCAGCAGCCCCGGGACAGCAGAGATGGAGACCCAGTACTTC
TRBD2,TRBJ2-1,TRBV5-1,CASSLQLAGGDEQFF,TGCGCCAGCAGCCTACAACTAGCGGGAGGGGATGAGCAGTTCTTC
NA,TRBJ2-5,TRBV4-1,CASSQDIRPTKETQYF,TGCGCCAGCAGCCAAGATATCAGGCCCACGAAAGAGACCCAGTACTTC
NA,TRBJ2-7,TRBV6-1,CASSPYYEQYF,TGTGCCAGCAGTCCTTACTACGAGCAGTACTTC
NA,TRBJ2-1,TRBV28,CASSVGSSYNEQFF,TGTGCCAGCAGTGTGGGGAGCTCCTACAATGAGCAGTTCTTC
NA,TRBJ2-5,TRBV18,CASSPRQTEENQYF,TGTGCCAGCTCACCCAGACAGACAGAAGAGAACCAGTACTTC
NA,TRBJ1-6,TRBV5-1,CASSLQGNRDSPLHF,TGCGCCAGCAGCCTTCAAGGGAACAGGGATTCACCCCTCCACTTT
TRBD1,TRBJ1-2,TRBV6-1,CASGRGPGYGYTF,TGTGCCAGCGGCAGGGGGCCCGGCTATGGCTACACCTTC
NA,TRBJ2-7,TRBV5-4,CASSLDRFTYEQYF,TGTGCCAGCAGCTTGGACAGATTTACCTACGAGCAGTACTTC
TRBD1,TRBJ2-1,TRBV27,CASSVTGGRTYNEQFF,TGTGCCAGCAGTGTTACAGGGGGCAGAACCTACAATGAGCAGTTCTTC
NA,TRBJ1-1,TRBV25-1,CASRDLGQGRTEAFF,TGTGCCAGCCGTGATTTGGGGCAAGGTCGCACTGAAGCTTTCTTT
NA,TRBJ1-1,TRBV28,CASGTGIMSTEDFF,TGTGCCAGCGGCACAGGGATCATGTCCACTGAAGATTTCTTT
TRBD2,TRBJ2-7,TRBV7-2,CASSLEGTSNAYEQYF,TGTGCCAGCAGCTTAGAAGGGACTAGTAACGCCTACGAGCAGTACTTC
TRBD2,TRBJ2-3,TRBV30,CAWSQGLAGFTDTQYF,TGTGCCTGGAGTCAAGGACTAGCGGGGTTCACAGATACGCAGTATTTT